These 18 T cell receptor beta chains were all obtained from the same sample, sequenced in a study of T cells after yellow fever vaccination. TCRdb recomputed calls from the 5' RACE reads with MiXCR, one row per CDR3 protein. The sample consists of 500,000 to 700,000 distinct CDR3 sequences, roughly a fifth of them appearing once. Sequencing used PBMCs, obtained 15 days after the yellow fever booster vaccination. The source is a man between 25 and 39 years old who received the YFV17D yellow fever vaccine.

In this sample, this clonotype turned up a few times. This chain joins TRBV12-3 or TRBV12-4 and TRBJ2-3; the D is unclear. The CDR3 loop spans 16 amino acids. V dropped 0 bases and J dropped 2 bases, with 12 bases sitting between them. The CDR3 sequence: CASSLASWAPTDTQYF. CDR3 DNA: TGTGCCAGCAGTTTAGCCTCGTGGGCCCCCACAGATACGCAGTATTTT.

The chain couples TRBV6-4 to TRBJ1-5; TRBD1 agrees at 7 bases. Germline-derived CDR1 and CDR2 are MRHNA and SNTAGT. The CDR3 totals 13 residues. V lost 3 bases and J lost 5; bases outside the gene matches: 1. Here the CDR3 reads CASSEDRHQPQHF. CDR3 nucleotides: TGTGCCAGCAGTGAGGACAGGCATCAGCCCCAGCATTTT.

This clonotype was observed a few times. V and J are TRBV10-3 and TRBJ1-3; D unresolved. CDR1 and CDR2 from the germline V gene are ENHRY and SYGVKD. The CDR3 has 12 residues. Trimming took 8 bases from V and 4 from J, leaving 9 bases between them. The chain's CDR3 is CAISGGGNTIYF. The DNA of the CDR3 is TGTGCCATCTCGGGAGGCGGAAACACCATATATTTT.

This sequence joins TRBV25-1 and TRBJ2-5; D is unclear. V was pared by 6 bases and J by 1 base, with 6 bases between. The CDR3 contains 12 residues. Germline V gives CDR1 MGHDK, CDR2 SYGVNS. CDR3 amino acids: CASSQPQETQYF. The CDR3 DNA sequence: TGTGCCAGCAGCCAACCCCAAGAGACCCAGTACTTC.

V is TRBV7-2 and J is TRBJ2-7; D remains ambiguous. The CDR3 has 12 residues. Trimming left V 5 bases short and J 3 bases short, with 8 bases between. Germline lookup yields CDR1 SGHTA and CDR2 FQGNSA. The CDR3 is CASSRSNYEQYF. Here the CDR3 DNA reads TGTGCCAGCAGCAGGAGTAACTACGAGCAGTACTTC.

This clonotype was seen more than once but under ten times. V usage is TRBV4-3 and J usage is TRBJ2-3; D may correspond to TRBD1 or TRBD2 (5 bases each). Germline CDR1 and CDR2: LGHNA and YSLEER. There are 13 residues in the CDR3. Trimming took 11 bases from V and 5 from J, leaving 17 bases between them. Here the CDR3 reads CAGGVPHVDTQYF. CDR3 DNA: TGCGCCGGGGGAGTACCCCACGTAGATACGCAGTATTTT.

The chain employs TRBV12-3 or TRBV12-4 and TRBJ2-1, with a tentative D call TRBD2 (6 bases). The V end lost 3 bases, the J end lost 10 bases, and 13 bases lay between the germline ends. This CDR3 is built from 13 residues. CDR3 sequence reads: CASSFVGGGEQFF. In DNA, the CDR3 is TGTGCCAGCAGTTTTGTGGGAGGAGGCGAGCAGTTCTTC.

There are a few counts of this clonotype. The V call is TRBV5-6, the J call TRBJ2-4, with 7 nucleotides matching TRBD2. From germline, CDR1 is SGHDT and CDR2 YYEEEE. The CDR3 runs to 16 residues. V trimming: 2 bases; J trimming: 0 bases; junction bases outside the gene matches: 5. Written as DNA, the CDR3 is TGTGCCAGCAGCTTAAAAGCGGGATTAGCCAAAAACATTCAGTACTTC. It is translated as CASSLKAGLAKNIQYF.

The chain carries TRBV7-2 and TRBJ2-7; a weak D match, TRBD1 (5 bases). CDR1 is SGHTA and CDR2 is FQGNSA in the germline V gene. This CDR3 comprises 14 residues. Deletions cut 5 bases from V and 0 bases from J, with 11 bases between. CDR3 in amino acids: CASSNKQASYEQYF. The DNA of the CDR3 is TGTGCCAGCAGCAACAAACAGGCCTCCTACGAGCAGTACTTC.

This clonotype was picked up a small number of times. The chain recombines TRBV27 with TRBJ1-2, with D perhaps TRBD1 (5 bases). Trimming shortened V by 9 bases and J by 1 base, and 21 bases separated the two germline ends. The length of the CDR3 is 16 residues. Germline lookup yields CDR1 MNHEY and CDR2 SMNVEV (reference sequence). This CDR3 reads CARSALSLQVNYGYTF. The CDR3 nucleotides read TGTGCCAGGTCCGCCCTCTCTTTACAGGTTAACTATGGCTACACCTTC.

The sample holds one count of this clonotype. The genes are TRBV5-1 and TRBJ1-5; maybe TRBD1 (5 bases). Trimming cost V 4 bases and J 0 bases, with 11 bases left between them. CDR1 and CDR2 (germline): SGHRS, YFSETQ. CDR3 length equals 15 residues. CDR3 residues: CASSEGRSSNQPQHF. The CDR3 DNA sequence: TGCGCCAGCAGCGAGGGACGGAGTAGCAATCAGCCCCAGCATTTT.

The rearrangement links TRBV4-3 to TRBJ2-5, with TRBD2 matching over 9 bases. The germline V gene has CDR1 LGHNA and CDR2 YSLEER. The V gene end was trimmed by 4 bases and the J gene end by 2 bases; junction bases not matched to a gene: 5. CDR3 length: 15 amino acids. CDR3 DNA: TGCGCCAGCAGCCGACGACTAGCGGTTCAAGAGACCCAGTACTTC. Its translation is CASSRRLAVQETQYF.

This clonotype has only a few counts. V usage is TRBV6-2 or TRBV6-3 and J usage is TRBJ2-4, with D perhaps being TRBD1 or TRBD2 (6 bases each). This CDR3 region has 18 residues. Germline-derived CDR1 and CDR2 are MNHEY and SVGEGT. V was cut by 7 bases and J by 0 bases, with 22 bases left in between. The CDR3 here is CASTAGTGADQAKNIQYF. The CDR3 bases are TGTGCCAGCACCGCAGGGACGGGGGCTGATCAAGCCAAAAACATTCAGTACTTC.

The chain joins TRBV19 to TRBJ2-5, with D possibly being TRBD2 (6 bases). The germline gives CDR1 LNHDA, CDR2 SQIVND (reference sequence). Trimming pared 6 bases from V and 5 bases from J, leaving 19 bases between. The CDR3 spans 15 residues. Written as DNA, the CDR3 is TGTGCCAGTAGCATCCGGTCTGGTCGGGGGGAGACCCAGTACTTC. This codes for CASSIRSGRGETQYF.

This clonotype has more than one count but fewer than ten. The genes are TRBV7-8 and TRBJ1-1, with TRBD1 as a possible D gene (5 bases). CDR3 length: 13 amino acids. Germline V gives CDR1 SGHVS, CDR2 FQNEAQ. Between the trimmed V and J ends, which lost 8 bases and 7 bases, there was a span of 17 bases. CDR3 nucleotides: TGTGCCAGCGACTTAACCGGGACTAGTGAAGCTTTCTTT. It yields the protein CASDLTGTSEAFF.

This clonotype was seen more than once but under ten times. The chain employs TRBV5-6 and TRBJ1-2; D unresolved. This CDR3 comprises 14 residues. Trimming pared 0 bases from V and 1 base from J, leaving 7 bases between. Per the germline V gene, CDR1 is SGHDT and CDR2 is YYEEEE. The DNA of the CDR3 is TGTGCCAGCAGCTTGGGTGCAGATAACTATGGCTACACCTTC. Translated: CASSLGADNYGYTF.

The table lists this clonotype with a few counts. The V call is TRBV7-2, the J call TRBJ2-7; no definite D call. Germline V gene lookup returns CDR1 SGHTA and CDR2 FQGNSA. The CDR3 is made up of 14 amino acids. V lost 0 bases and J 6 bases, leaving 12 bases between the germline ends. CDR3 protein: CASSLAVYASEQYF. CDR3 nucleotides: TGTGCCAGCAGCTTAGCCGTGTACGCGAGCGAGCAGTACTTC.

Only a few counts were recorded for this clonotype. The chain recombines TRBV4-1 with TRBJ2-5; 8 bases align to TRBD2. Germline CDR1 is MGHRA and CDR2 is YSYEKL. Losses at the gene ends were 1 base for V and 5 bases for J; bases not matched to a gene: 9. The CDR3 totals 16 residues. CDR3 residues: CASSQVFPGGRETQYF. CDR3 DNA: TGCGCCAGCAGCCAAGTCTTCCCGGGAGGGCGCGAGACCCAGTACTTC.